The rows below give T cell receptor beta chains drawn from one sample of a study of Ad26.COV2.S vaccination and SARS-CoV-2 variants. Sequencing was performed with immunoSEQ multiplex PCR; in TCRdb, only in-frame clones are kept and a portion is missing. The data show approximately 280,000 clones, about 89% seen once. The source material was peripheral blood, sampled in a trial of Ad26.COV2.S vaccine versus placebo. These receptor sequences come from a person aged 18-60 years who received the Ad26.COV2.S COVID-19 vaccine or a placebo. Both conserved end residues are part of each CDR3. D genes are given only for firm matches. The size of a clone is reported for some rows only, either as once, few or many, or as a class for expanded clones.

CASISWGHEIGNTIYF | TGTGCCAGTATTTCGTGGGGGCACGAAATTGGAAACACCATATATTTT | TRBV19 | - | TRBJ1-3 | -
CASSLRRAGGFGEQYF | TGTGCCAGCAGCCTCCGTAGGGCAGGGGGGTTCGGGGAGCAGTACTTC | TRBV3-1/TRBV3-2 | - | TRBJ2-7 | -
CASSLGNRDTGELFF | TGTGCCAGCAGCTTAGGAAACCGTGACACCGGGGAGCTGTTTTTT | TRBV7-2 | once | TRBJ2-2 | -
CASSVGTENTQYF | TGTGCCAGTAGTGTCGGGACGGAGAATACGCAGTATTTT | TRBV19 | - | TRBJ2-3 | -
CASRTGGYGYTF | TGTGCCAGCAGGACGGGGGGCTATGGCTACACCTTC | TRBV6-5 | - | TRBJ1-2 | -
CASSLQGTRGYGYTF | TGTGCCAGCAGCTTACAGGGGACCAGGGGCTATGGCTACACCTTC | TRBV6-5 | few | TRBJ1-2 | TRBD1
CASSPGSGSSYNEQFF | TGCGCCAGCAGCCCGGGGAGCGGTAGCTCCTACAATGAGCAGTTCTTC | TRBV5-1 | - | TRBJ2-1 | -
CASSLGGEGQPQHF | TGCGCCAGCAGCTTAGGGGGGGAGGGACAGCCCCAGCATTTT | TRBV5-1 | - | TRBJ1-5 | -
CASSLVTGRGESPLHF | TGTGCCAGCAGCTTGGTGACGGGTCGGGGGGAATCACCCCTCCACTTT | TRBV5-6 | - | TRBJ1-6 | -
CASSQGPPGQGNEKLFF | TGCGCCAGCAGCCAAGGTCCCCCGGGACAGGGAAATGAAAAACTGTTTTTT | TRBV4-1 | once | TRBJ1-4 | TRBD1
CASSPQGNTEAFF | TGTGCCAGCAGCCCGCAGGGGAACACTGAAGCTTTCTTT | TRBV7-2 | once | TRBJ1-1 | -
CSASFRGGLAGVQSLF | TGCAGTGCTAGTTTCCGGGGGGGACTAGCGGGAGTGCAGTCTCTATTC | TRBV20-1 | - | TRBJ2-7 | TRBD2
CASSPPQGVNEQYF | TGTGCCAGCTCACCACCACAGGGGGTCAACGAGCAGTACTTC | TRBV18 | - | TRBJ2-7 | TRBD1
CASSLRDYGYTF | TGTGCCAGCAGTTTAAGAGATTATGGCTACACCTTC | TRBV12-3/TRBV12-4 | - | TRBJ1-2 | -
CASSQGTGHQPQHF | TGTGCCAGCAGCCAGGGGACAGGTCATCAGCCCCAGCATTTT | TRBV5-5 | - | TRBJ1-5 | TRBD1